This TCR beta chain appears in the sequencing data of a study of human T cells and chemical hapten exposure. As for the study in general: Patch tests applied 0.01% DPC to the upper back, read at 6 days. Patients were mainly female, each with alopecia areata, totalis or universalis. General study results and limits: TCRs whose frequency exceeded 1 in 1000 remained the same following DPC sensitization.

Per the germline V gene, CDR1 is MRHNA and CDR2 is SNTAGT. This CDR3 comprises 13 residues. Time point: patch test 1, 2 weeks after DPC sensitization. Specified treatment: therapeutic diphenylcyclopropenone sensitization with weekly scalp DPC. Notes on this clonotype: Its antigen is as yet unknown. A much larger clonotype is one base distant, so this may be a read error.

MiXCR, applied by TCRdb to the RACE reads, yields one record per CDR3 protein. The data show some 80,000 distinct CDR3 sequences, approximately 12% seen once. Sequenced here: whole blood, sampled in connection with sensitization to the hapten diphenylcyclopropenone (DPC). This clonotype was obtained from a woman aged 45-59 years with alopecia areata. Some clones in this sample may be carry-over from other donors' samples. The V gene is TRBV6-4, the J gene TRBJ2-1, with D tentatively TRBD2 (5 bases). In DNA, the CDR3 is TGTGTCAGCAGCGAGGGTGGGATTAATGAGCAGTTCTTC. It is translated as CVSSEGGINEQFF.